Here is one T cell receptor (beta chain) with its context. As yet, its antigen is unknown. The TCR beta cDNA libraries carried unique molecular identifiers. Input of about 0.9 to 10 million T cells yielded roughly 530,000 cDNA molecules. TCRdb itself ran the PCR reads through MiXCR, one entry per CDR3 protein. Among 800,000 to 950,000 distinct CDR3 sequences listed, about 50% were seen once. The data belong to a study of post-analysis software for immune sequencing data. In germline, CDR1 is SNHLY, CDR2 FYNNEI. The CDR3 is 14 amino acids. Trimming took off 7 bases at V and 2 bases at J, with 13 bases between the two ends. Regarding the study as a whole: A handful of TRBV segments occurring more often in patients than controls included TRBV5-6, TRBV5-1 and TRBV20-1.

The clonotype comes from a girl under 18 with multiple sclerosis. The V gene is TRBV2, the J gene TRBJ2-3; D tentatively fits TRBD1 or TRBD2 (5 bases each). Sequencing was done on a sample of blood. CDR3 protein: CASNRGVNTDTQYF. The CDR3 DNA reads as TGTGCCAGCAACCGGGGCGTCAACACAGATACGCAGTATTTT. Drawing the rest from reference TRBV2 and TRBJ2-3, the complete variable domain is EPEVTQTPSHQVTQMGQEVILRCVPISNHLYFYWYRQILGQKVEFLVSFYNNEISEKSEIFDDQFSVERPDGSNFTLKIRSTKLEDSAMYFCASNRGVNTDTQYFGPGTRLTVL.